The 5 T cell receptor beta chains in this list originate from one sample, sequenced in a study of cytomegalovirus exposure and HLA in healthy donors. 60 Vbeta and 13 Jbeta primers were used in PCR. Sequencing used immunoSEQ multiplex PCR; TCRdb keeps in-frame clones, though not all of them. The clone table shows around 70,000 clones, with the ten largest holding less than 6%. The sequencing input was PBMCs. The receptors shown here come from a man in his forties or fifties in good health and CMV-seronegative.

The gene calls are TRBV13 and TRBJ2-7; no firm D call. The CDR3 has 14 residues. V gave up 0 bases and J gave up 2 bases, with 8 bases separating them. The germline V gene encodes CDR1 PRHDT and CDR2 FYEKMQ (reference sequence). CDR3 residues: CASSLGATPYEQYF. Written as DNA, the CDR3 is TGTGCCAGCAGCTTAGGCGCTACCCCCTACGAGCAGTACTTC. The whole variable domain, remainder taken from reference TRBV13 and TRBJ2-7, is AAGVIQSPRHLIKEKRETATLKCYPIPRHDTVYWYQQGPGQDPQFLISFYEKMQSDKGSIPDRFSAQQFSDYHSELNMSSLELGDSALYFCASSLGATPYEQYFGPGTRLTVT.

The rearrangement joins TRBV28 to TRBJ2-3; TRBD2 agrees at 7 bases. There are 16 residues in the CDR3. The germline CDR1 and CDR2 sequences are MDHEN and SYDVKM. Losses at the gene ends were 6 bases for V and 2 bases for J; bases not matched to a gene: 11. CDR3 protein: CASSVGGLANTDTQYF. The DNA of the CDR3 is TGTGCCAGCAGCGTGGGGGGGTTAGCGAACACAGATACGCAGTATTTT.

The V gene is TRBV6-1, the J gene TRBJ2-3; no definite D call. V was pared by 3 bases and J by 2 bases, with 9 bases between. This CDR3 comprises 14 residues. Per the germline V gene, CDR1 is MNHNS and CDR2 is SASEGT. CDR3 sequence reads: CASSEAVNTDTQYF. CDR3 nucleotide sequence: TGTGCCAGCAGTGAGGCAGTTAACACAGATACGCAGTATTTT.

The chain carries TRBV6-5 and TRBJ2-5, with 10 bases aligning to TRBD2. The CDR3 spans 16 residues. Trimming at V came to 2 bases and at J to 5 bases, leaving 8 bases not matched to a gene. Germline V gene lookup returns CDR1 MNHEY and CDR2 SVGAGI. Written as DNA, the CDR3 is TGTGCCAGCAGTTACCCTCTAGCGGGAGTCGGGGAGACCCAGTACTTC. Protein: CASSYPLAGVGETQYF.

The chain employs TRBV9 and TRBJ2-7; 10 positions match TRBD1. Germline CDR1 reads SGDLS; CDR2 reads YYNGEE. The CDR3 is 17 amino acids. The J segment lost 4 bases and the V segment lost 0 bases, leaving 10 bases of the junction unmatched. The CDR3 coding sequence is TGTGCCAGCAGCGTAGGAGGGGGGACAGGGGTGGGGTACGAGCAGTACTTC. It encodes CASSVGGGTGVGYEQYF.